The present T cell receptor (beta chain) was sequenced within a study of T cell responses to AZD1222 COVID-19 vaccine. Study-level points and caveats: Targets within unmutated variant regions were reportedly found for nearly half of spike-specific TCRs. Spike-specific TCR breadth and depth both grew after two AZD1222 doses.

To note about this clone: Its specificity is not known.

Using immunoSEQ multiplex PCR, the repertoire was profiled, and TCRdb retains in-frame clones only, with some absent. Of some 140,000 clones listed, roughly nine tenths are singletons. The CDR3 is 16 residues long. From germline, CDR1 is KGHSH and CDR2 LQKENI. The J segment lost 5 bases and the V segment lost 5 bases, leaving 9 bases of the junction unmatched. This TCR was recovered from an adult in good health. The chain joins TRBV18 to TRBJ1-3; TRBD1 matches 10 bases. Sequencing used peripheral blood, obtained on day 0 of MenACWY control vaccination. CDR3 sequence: CASSFQTGGVRNTIYF. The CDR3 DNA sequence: TGTGCCAGCTCATTCCAGACAGGGGGCGTACGAAACACCATATATTTT.